In this sample, the clone carrying this TCR beta chain turned up once. TCRdb's copy holds only in-frame clones and misses some; the assay was immunoSEQ multiplex PCR. There are about 51,000 clones in the sample; almost 90% occur only once, and 3% to 4% lies in the top ten. The data belong to a study of OX40 agonist ivuxolimab in advanced cancers. Across the study: A mean age of roughly 62 years, range about 20 to 79, was recorded, and roughly 83% were male.

Germline CDR1 SQVTM, CDR2 ANQGSEA. V gave up 6 bases and J gave up 5 bases, with 15 bases separating them. This CDR3 comprises 13 residues. The sequence came from an adult with an advanced solid tumor such as melanoma, head and neck, liver or kidney cancer. Sequenced material: CD4+ or CD8+ T cells sorted from blood, taken in a trial of the OX40 agonist ivuxolimab. This rearrangement joins TRBV29-1 to TRBJ2-3; D possibly corresponds to TRBD1 (6 bases). The CDR3 region is CSVGQHTGDTQYF. CDR3 in DNA: TGCAGCGTCGGACAGCATACGGGAGATACGCAGTATTTT.